This entry features one TCR beta chain sequence. The data were taken from a study of cytomegalovirus exposure and HLA in healthy donors. PCR amplification relied on 60 Vbeta primers (plus 13 Jbeta primers). Data came from immunoSEQ multiplex PCR; TCRdb stores just in-frame clones and leaves some out. The sample yields around 94,000 clones, roughly three quarters seen once. The TCR sequence derives from a woman aged 40-49 years in good health and CMV-seronegative. The sequenced sample was PBMCs.

The CDR3 region is CASSGQGAVDQPQHF. CDR3 DNA: TGTGCCAGCAGCGGACAGGGGGCCGTGGATCAGCCCCAGCATTTT. The chain recombines TRBV2 with TRBJ1-5; TRBD1 agrees at 11 bases. J gave up 5 bases and V 6 bases, and 6 bases lay outside the gene matches. Germline V CDR1 and CDR2: SNHLY, FYNNEI. This CDR3 comprises 15 residues.